This T cell receptor beta chain was recovered during a study of CD8+ T cells in alopecia areata. Study results and limitations: Among the 100 top clones, expanded CD8+ clones, like scalp clonality, were significantly decreased by tofacitinib. Persistence of many expanded lesional clones was seen in scalp and blood during tofacitinib.

In the case of this clone: What it binds is not known.

Documented treatment: oral pan-JAK inhibitor, 5-10 mg twice daily. V was cut by 3 bases and J by 6 bases, with 9 bases left in between. CDR3 length: 11 residues. In germline, CDR1 is GTSNPN, CDR2 SVGIG (reference sequence). Sequencing used cDNA as its template, made by extracting RNA and reverse transcribing it. Sequenced by immunoSEQ multiplex PCR; TCRdb stores in-frame clones only, minus some. The sample records a few hundred thousand clones, 50% to 75% being singletons. The TCR originated in a human donor with alopecia areata. The chain employs TRBV30 and TRBJ2-7, with D possibly being TRBD1 (6 bases). Source: CD4+ T cells sorted from blood, taken around week 54, from a patient treated with tofacitinib. CDR3 DNA: TGTGCCTGGAGCCGAGGGGGCGAGCAGTACTTC. This encodes CAWSRGGEQYF.